Here is one T cell receptor beta chain with its context. Antigen: not known. Sequencing relied on a cDNA template that was reverse transcribed from extracted RNA. TCRdb's copy holds only in-frame clones and misses some; the assay was immunoSEQ multiplex PCR. The data contain about 120,000 clones, roughly three fifths of them singletons. This record comes from a study of CD8+ T cells in alopecia areata. Overall study findings and caveats: Normal scalp showed lower clonality than lesional scalp, especially alopecia totalis/universalis.

CDR1 and CDR2 from the germline V gene are SGDLS and YYNGEE. V was pared by 4 bases and J by 5 bases, with 5 bases of the junction left unmatched. The CDR3 extends over 14 amino acids. As to treatment: oral pan-JAK inhibitor, 5-10 mg twice daily. The genes are TRBV9 and TRBJ2-5; 10 bases fit TRBD2. Material: CD4+ T cells sorted from blood, obtained at week 24, from a patient treated with tofacitinib. The TCR originated in a human donor with alopecia areata. CDR3 bases: TGTGCCAGCAGCTTCAGCGGGGGGGCGGAGACCCAGTACTTC. It yields the protein CASSFSGGAETQYF.